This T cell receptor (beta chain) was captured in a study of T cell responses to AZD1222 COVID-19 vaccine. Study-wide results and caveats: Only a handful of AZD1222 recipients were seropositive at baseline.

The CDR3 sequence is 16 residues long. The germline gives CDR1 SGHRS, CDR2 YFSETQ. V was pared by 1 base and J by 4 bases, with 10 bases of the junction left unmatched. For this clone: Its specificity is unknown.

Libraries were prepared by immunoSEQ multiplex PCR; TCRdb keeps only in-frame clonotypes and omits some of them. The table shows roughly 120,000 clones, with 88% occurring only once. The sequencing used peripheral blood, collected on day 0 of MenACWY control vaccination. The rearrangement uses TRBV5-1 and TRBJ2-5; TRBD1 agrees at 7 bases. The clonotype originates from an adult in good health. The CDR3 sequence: CASSLYRGGLGETQYF. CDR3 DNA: TGCGCCAGCAGCTTGTATAGAGGGGGCTTGGGAGAGACCCAGTACTTC.